The 19 T cell receptor beta chains presented below share a single source sample, sequenced in a study of shared clonotypes between healthy human individuals. The assay was immunoSEQ multiplex PCR, and TCRdb's table has in-frame clones only and misses some. This repertoire shows some 2,500,000 clones, roughly 92% found once; its top ten account for more than 0.35%. Sequencing used naive CD4+ T cells from PBMCs. Subset given: CD45RA+ positively selected. These receptors originate from a young man in good health. Some clones in this sample may be carry-over from other donors' samples.

The J gene is TRBJ2-1, the V gene TRBV7-6; TRBD2 matches 7 bases. CDR3 length: 14 amino acids. V lost 2 bases to trimming and J lost 8 bases; unmatched junction nucleotides: 6. Germline values: CDR1 SGHVS, CDR2 FNYEAQ. CDR3: CASSLSTSFHEQFF. CDR3 nucleotides: TGTGCCAGCAGCTTATCGACTAGCTTCCATGAGCAGTTCTTC.

The chain couples TRBV28 to TRBJ1-1; 7 nucleotides align to TRBD1. CDR1 is MDHEN and CDR2 is SYDVKM in the germline V gene. V was pared by 7 bases and J by 4 bases, with 6 bases of the junction left unmatched. CDR3 length: 13 residues. In DNA form, the CDR3 reads TGTGCCAGCACCCTTGACAGGGTCACTGAAGCTTTCTTT. Translating gives CASTLDRVTEAFF.

The rearrangement links TRBV9 to TRBJ1-1; D may be TRBD1 (5 bases). The CDR3 has 17 amino acids. V was shortened by 0 bases and J by 4 bases, with 19 bases between the two germline ends. The germline V gene has CDR1 SGDLS and CDR2 YYNGEE. The CDR3: CASSVEPTDTGGTEAFF. The CDR3 DNA reads as TGTGCCAGCAGCGTAGAGCCGACGGACACGGGAGGCACTGAAGCTTTCTTT.

On this clone: This CDR3 is also generated by other DNA sequences in the sample. The chain couples TRBV29-1 to TRBJ2-7, with D possibly matching TRBD2 (6 bases). The V gene lost 6 bases and the J gene lost 0 bases, with 12 bases spanning the gap. The CDR3 spans 13 residues. Germline CDR1 is SQVTM and CDR2 is ANQGSEA. CDR3 in DNA: TGCAGCGTGGCGGGACGGAGCTCCTACGAGCAGTACTTC. Its protein is CSVAGRSSYEQYF.

This chain connects TRBV7-8 to TRBJ2-7, with 11 bases matching TRBD2. The CDR3 consists of 16 residues. Germline trimming cut 1 base from V and 0 bases from J; bases unmatched to any gene: 2. In germline, CDR1 is SGHVS, CDR2 FQNEAQ. This chain's CDR3 is CASSLGLAGSSYEQYF. In nucleotides, the CDR3 is TGTGCCAGCAGCTTAGGACTAGCGGGGTCCTCCTACGAGCAGTACTTC.

V is TRBV5-4 and J is TRBJ2-7, with D possibly being TRBD1 (6 bases). The CDR3 loop spans 16 amino acids. The germline V gene encodes CDR1 SGHNT and CDR2 YYREEE (reference sequence). Trimming took off 2 bases at V and 4 bases at J, with 19 bases between the two ends. CDR3 protein: CASSFGGRGSTYEQYF. The CDR3 DNA is TGTGCCAGCAGCTTTGGGGGAAGGGGGAGTACGTACGAGCAGTACTTC.

This chain links TRBV11-2 with TRBJ2-7; D call uncertain. Trimming left V 4 bases short and J 2 bases short, with 6 bases between. The CDR3 totals 12 residues. Germline V gene sequence: CDR1 SGHAT, CDR2 FQNNGV. CDR3 DNA: TGTGCCAGCAGCTCCCGGACCTACGAGCAGTACTTC. Translating gives CASSSRTYEQYF.

The chain employs TRBV7-9 and TRBJ2-7; TRBD2 might be the D (6 bases). The CDR3 has 13 residues. V was clipped by 2 bases and J by 9 bases, with 14 bases between them. Germline V gene sequence: CDR1 SEHNR, CDR2 FQNEAQ (reference sequence). The chain's CDR3 is CASSLLEGVGQYF. CDR3 DNA: TGTGCCAGCAGCTTATTGGAGGGAGTTGGGCAGTACTTC. Based on the CDR3 plus reference TRBV7-9 and TRBJ2-7, the full variable domain is DTGVSQNPRHKITKRGQNVTFRCDPISEHNRLYWYRQTLGQGPEFLTYFQNEAQLEKSRLLSDRFSAERPKGSFSTLEIQRTEQGDSAMYLCASSLLEGVGQYFGPGTRLTVT.

This chain links TRBV7-9 with TRBJ1-2; 10 positions agree with TRBD1. With 6 bases clipped from V and 7 bases from J, the junction kept 11 bases outside the gene matches. The CDR3 has 15 residues. CDR1 is SEHNR, CDR2 FQNEAQ, per germline (reference sequence). Written as DNA, the CDR3 is TGTGCCAGCAGTCAAGGGGGACAGGGGACTGTTGGCTACACCTTC. This codes for CASSQGGQGTVGYTF.

The rearrangement uses TRBV9 and TRBJ2-2; the D is unclear. CDR3 length: 16 amino acids. Trimming pared 0 bases from V and 1 base from J, leaving 10 bases between. Germline-derived CDR1 and CDR2 are SGDLS and YYNGEE. The CDR3 sequence: CASSVGSQLNTGELFF. The CDR3 DNA is TGTGCCAGCAGCGTAGGTTCGCAACTGAACACCGGGGAGCTGTTTTTT.

The chain recombines TRBV7-9 with TRBJ1-1; 9 nucleotides align to TRBD1. V lost 5 bases to trimming and J lost 4 bases; unmatched junction nucleotides: 5. The CDR3 sequence is 14 residues long. The V gene's germline CDR1 is SEHNR and CDR2 FQNEAQ (reference sequence). CDR3 in amino acids: CASSTTGGATEAFF. Here the CDR3 DNA reads TGTGCCAGCAGCACGACAGGGGGTGCCACTGAAGCTTTCTTT.

This clone came up once. This chain connects TRBV5-1 to TRBJ2-7, with 10 bases identical to TRBD1. The germline V gene has CDR1 SGHRS and CDR2 YFSETQ. The CDR3 sequence is 15 residues long. V trimming: 1 base; J trimming: 6 bases; junction bases outside the gene matches: 7. CDR3 in DNA: TGCGCCAGCAGCTTGCGGGGGACAGGGGCTGGCGAGCAGTACTTC. This codes for CASSLRGTGAGEQYF.

The CDR3 loop is CASSSAGSGETQYF. The CDR3 DNA reads as TGCGCCAGCAGCTCGGCAGGGAGTGGGGAGACCCAGTACTTC. The chain combines TRBV5-1 with TRBJ2-5; D tentatively reads TRBD1 or TRBD2 (5 bases each). The V and J ends lost 3 bases and 5 bases respectively, with 14 bases between them. Germline lookup yields CDR1 SGHRS and CDR2 YFSETQ. The CDR3 loop spans 14 amino acids.

The chain has TRBV19 and TRBJ2-6, with D possibly being TRBD2 (5 bases). The CDR3 contains 16 residues. The germline gives CDR1 LNHDA, CDR2 SQIVND (reference sequence). Trimming removed 9 bases at V and 0 bases at J, with 15 bases between. CDR3 nucleotide sequence: TGTGCCAGCATGACCCGTCGGGGCTCTGGGGCCAACGTCCTGACTTTC. It codes for CASMTRRGSGANVLTF.

The chain joins TRBV28 to TRBJ2-2; TRBD1 is a possible D gene (6 bases). Trimming took 2 bases from V and 3 from J, leaving 13 bases between them. The CDR3 has 16 residues. Germline values: CDR1 MDHEN, CDR2 SYDVKM. The CDR3 loop is CASSLPRGHYTGELFF. In DNA form, the CDR3 reads TGTGCCAGCAGTTTACCCAGGGGACACTACACCGGGGAGCTGTTTTTT.

V and J are TRBV27 and TRBJ2-5; 12 bases line up with TRBD2. The CDR3 extends over 18 amino acids. CDR1 is MNHEY, CDR2 SMNVEV, per germline (reference sequence). Trimming took 7 bases from V and 5 from J; bases not matched to a gene: 17. The CDR3 is CASTLAGPASGRVETQYF. As DNA, the CDR3 is TGTGCCAGCACCCTCGCCGGGCCGGCTAGCGGGAGGGTTGAGACCCAGTACTTC.

This clone was seen more than once but under ten times. This chain joins TRBV5-1 and TRBJ1-1; 11 nucleotides match TRBD1. Germline trimming cut 0 bases from V and 4 bases from J; bases unmatched to any gene: 2. Germline CDR1 is SGHRS and CDR2 is YFSETQ. This CDR3 region has 15 residues. Here the CDR3 reads CASSLGTGGVTEAFF. CDR3 sequence (DNA): TGCGCCAGCAGCTTGGGGACAGGGGGCGTCACTGAAGCTTTCTTT. The full variable domain, with the rest looked up from reference TRBV5-1 and TRBJ1-1, is KAGVTQTPRYLIKTRGQQVTLSCSPISGHRSVSWYQQTPGQGLQFLFEYFSETQRNKGNFPGRFSGRQFSNSRSEMNVSTLELGDSALYLCASSLGTGGVTEAFFGQGTRLTVV.

This clone was picked up a small number of times. The gene calls are TRBV15 and TRBJ1-1, with D unresolved. The germline V gene has CDR1 LNHNV and CDR2 YYDKDF (reference sequence). The CDR3 extends over 15 amino acids. V was cut by 3 bases and J by 2 bases, with 13 bases left in between. DNA for the CDR3: TGTGCCACCAGCAGTCCCTTGCTGGGAAACACTGAAGCTTTCTTT. It specifies CATSSPLLGNTEAFF.

This sequence joins TRBV19 and TRBJ2-2; D is perhaps TRBD2 (6 bases). The CDR3 has 16 amino acids. V was shortened by 0 bases and J by 6 bases, with 14 bases between the two germline ends. Germline CDR1 LNHDA, CDR2 SQIVND (reference sequence). The DNA for the CDR3 is TGTGCCAGTAGTATAGATCCCCGGACTATTTCCGGGGAGCTGTTTTTT. Its translation is CASSIDPRTISGELFF.